The text below deals with one T cell receptor (beta chain). No antigen is known for it. The data derive from a study of T cells in Graves' hyperthyroidism and ophthalmopathy. TCR beta CDR3 sequences were amplified from RNA transcripts. The HTBI set primed first-round TCR CDR3 RT-PCR. In TCRdb, the multiplex PCR reads were re-called with MiXCR into one record per CDR3 protein. The sample lists some 650,000 distinct CDR3 sequences, around 15% seen once, with 3% to 4% in the top ten. The study, taken as a whole, reports: A 13 V-J signature model discriminated ophthalmopathy versus stable hyperthyroidism.

The length of the CDR3 is 16 residues. V lost 6 bases and J lost 2, with 20 bases in between. Germline CDR1 and CDR2: DFQATT and SNEGSKA (reference sequence). Patients with uncontrolled infections, other autoimmune diseases, pregnancy or lactation were excluded. Clinical symptoms, serum thyroxine, TRAb, thyroid ultrasound and orbital computed tomography established diagnosis. The receptor was derived from a woman in her 40s with Graves' ophthalmopathy. The gene calls are TRBV20-1 and TRBJ2-1; either TRBD1 or TRBD2 may fit D (6 bases each). The sequenced material came from blood. The CDR3 bases are TGCAGTGCCCTAGACCCGTTGGGGGGCCCCTACAATGAGCAGTTCTTC. This codes for CSALDPLGGPYNEQFF.